This is a list of T cell receptor beta chains from one sample in a study of memory CD4+ T cells and cytomegalovirus serostatus. Measured with immunoSEQ multiplex PCR; TCRdb has only the in-frame clones, and not every one. The data contain about 75,000 clones, 78% of them singletons. Sequences were obtained from memory CD4+ T cells from blood. Receptors were obtained from an adult in good health and CMV-seropositive. CDR3s include the opening cysteine and the closing phenylalanine or tryptophan. Each record gives: CDR3 length, V gene, D gene, J gene, clone size, CDR3 DNA, CDR3 protein. A D gene is named only where the DNA matches it firmly. Clone size is not always given. Where it is, it says once, few, many or a class for expanded clones.

15	TRBV5-1	TRBD1	TRBJ1-2	.	TGCGCCAGCAGCTCAGCCGGGACAGGGGGCTTTGGCTACACCTTC	CASSSAGTGGFGYTF
14	TRBV5-1	.	TRBJ2-7	.	TGCGCCAGCAGCTTGGACGCCAGGGTATACGAGCAGTACTTC	CASSLDARVYEQYF
12	TRBV29-1	.	TRBJ1-2	.	TGCAGCGTTGAAAAGGACGGCTATGGCTACACCTTC	CSVEKDGYGYTF
15	TRBV5-1	.	TRBJ2-1	.	TGCGCCAGCAGCCCGGCAGGTTTGCCCTACAATGAGCAGTTCTTC	CASSPAGLPYNEQFF
12	TRBV11-2	.	TRBJ1-1	few	TGTGCCAGCAGCTTAGCAGGCACTGAAGCTTTCTTT	CASSLAGTEAFF
15	TRBV5-1	TRBD2	TRBJ2-1	.	TGCGCCAGCAGCATTGGACTAGCGGTCTACAATGAGCAGTTCTTC	CASSIGLAVYNEQFF
14	TRBV19	.	TRBJ2-2	.	TGTGCCAGTAGTGCTAACAGGGACGCCGGGGAGCTGTTTTTT	CASSANRDAGELFF
14	TRBV18	.	TRBJ1-1	.	TGTGCCAGCTCACCGAACAGGGAGGCGACTGAAGCTTTCTTT	CASSPNREATEAFF
13	TRBV5-1	.	TRBJ2-5	.	TGCGCCAGCTGGGAGCCTCCGACCCAGACCCAGTACTTC	CASWEPPTQTQYF
18	TRBV7-9	TRBD1	TRBJ1-3	.	TGTGCCAGCAGCTTAATTTCCGGGACAGCGTTTTCTGGAAACACCATATATTTT	CASSLISGTAFSGNTIYF
8	TRBV29-1	.	TRBJ1-2	.	TGCAGCGAAGTAACGGGCACCTTC	CSEVTGTF
14	TRBV10-3	.	TRBJ2-7	.	TGTGCCATCAGTGAGTCGAATGGGGACTACGAGCAGTACTTC	CAISESNGDYEQYF
16	TRBV28	.	TRBJ2-3	.	TGTGCCAGCCCGAGCGCGGGACAGTCTAGCACAGATACGCAGTATTTT	CASPSAGQSSTDTQYF
15	TRBV5-1	.	TRBJ1-5	.	TGCGCCAGCAGCTTGGAAGGGACTAACAATCAGCCCCAGCATTTT	CASSLEGTNNQPQHF
15	TRBV6-5	.	TRBJ1-5	.	TGTGCCAGCAGTTACTCCGGCAGCCTCAATCAGCCCCAGCATTTT	CASSYSGSLNQPQHF
15	TRBV5-6	TRBD1	TRBJ1-2	.	TGTGCCAGCAGGCCGGGGACAGGGAGGGGGTATGGCTACACCTTC	CASRPGTGRGYGYTF
18	TRBV5-1	TRBD1	TRBJ1-3	few	TGCGCCAGCAGCGTAGAATCGACAGGGCTATTTTCTGGAAACACCATATATTTT	CASSVESTGLFSGNTIYF
16	TRBV2	TRBD1	TRBJ1-2	.	TGTGCCAGCAGTCCCCCGGGACAGGAGACACTATATGGCTACACCTTC	CASSPPGQETLYGYTF
15	TRBV11-2	TRBD2	TRBJ2-7	.	TGTGCCAGCAGCCTCCTAGCGGGGGCGGCCTACGAGCAGTACTTC	CASSLLAGAAYEQYF
13	TRBV7-2	.	TRBJ1-4	.	TGTGCCAGCAGCCAAGGGGGTAATGAAAAACTGTTTTTT	CASSQGGNEKLFF
19	TRBV7-2	.	TRBJ2-3	.	TGTGCCAGCAGCTTACCGCCCCCGGATAGAGCCCGGGGGACAGATACGCAGTATTTT	CASSLPPPDRARGTDTQYF
15	TRBV4-1	.	TRBJ1-3	few	TGCGCCAGCAGCCAAGGCCCCGGGCTCGGAAACACCATATATTTT	CASSQGPGLGNTIYF
11	TRBV6-5	.	TRBJ1-1	.	TGTGCCAGTCTAGGGGGGGATGGAGCTTTCTTT	CASLGGDGAFF
15	TRBV7-2	.	TRBJ2-1	once	TGTGCCAGCAGCTCGCAGGGAGCTATCTACAATGAGCAGTTCTTC	CASSSQGAIYNEQFF
14	TRBV5-1	TRBD1	TRBJ2-2	.	TGCGCCAGCAGCTTTAACAGGGGCTCCGGGGAGCTGTTTTTT	CASSFNRGSGELFF
13	TRBV30	TRBD1	TRBJ1-5	few	TGTGCCTGGAGTGTACAGGGGGGGCAGCCCCAGCATTTT	CAWSVQGGQPQHF
12	TRBV7-2	.	TRBJ1-2	few	TGTGCCAGCAGCCTCCGTTCCTATGGCTACACCTTC	CASSLRSYGYTF
13	TRBV30	.	TRBJ2-4	few	TGTGCCTGGATGGCCAGAGCCAAAAACATTCAGTACTTC	CAWMARAKNIQYF
14	TRBV29-1	.	TRBJ1-5	.	TGCAGCGCCTCGGACGGGGGCGGTGGACAGCCCCAGCATTTT	CSASDGGGGQPQHF
12	TRBV5-4	.	TRBJ2-1	.	TGTGCCAGCAGCCCGCCAGACCATGAGCAGTTCTTC	CASSPPDHEQFF
18	TRBV10-3	TRBD2	TRBJ2-3	.	TGTGCCATCAGTGGTCCGGGACTAGCGGGAGGTGGTGTAGATACGCAGTATTTT	CAISGPGLAGGGVDTQYF
14	TRBV6-5	.	TRBJ1-4	.	TGTGCCAGCAGGACTGACGGCAGGAATGAAAAACTGTTTTTT	CASRTDGRNEKLFF
16	TRBV5-4	.	TRBJ2-3	.	TGTGCCAGCAGCCGGGACGGGACCCCTAACACAGATACGCAGTATTTT	CASSRDGTPNTDTQYF
15	TRBV11-3	.	TRBJ1-1	.	TGTGCCAGCAGCTTAGTACAGGGAGGAGTTACTGAAGCTTTCTTT	CASSLVQGGVTEAFF
14	TRBV28	TRBD1	TRBJ1-1	.	TGTGCCAGCAGCCGACAGACAGGGGGCACTGAAGCTTTCTTT	CASSRQTGGTEAFF
19	TRBV28	.	TRBJ1-2	.	TGTGCCAGCAGTTTTCCCCTCTGGGTAAGGGCAGCGACTAACTATGGCTACACCTTC	CASSFPLWVRAATNYGYTF
14	TRBV5-1	TRBD1	TRBJ1-4	.	TGCGCCAGCAGCTTGGGAGCCAGGGGGGAAAAACTGTTTTTT	CASSLGARGEKLFF
14	TRBV29-1	TRBD1	TRBJ1-4	.	TGCAGCGTTGGTCAGGGACAGTCGGGCGAAAAACTGTTTTTT	CSVGQGQSGEKLFF
14	TRBV7-8	.	TRBJ1-2	few	TGTGCCAGCAACACAGGACGGCTCAACTATGGCTACACCTTC	CASNTGRLNYGYTF
15	TRBV27	.	TRBJ1-5	.	TGTGCCAGCAGTTCGGGCTCATATAGCAATCAGCCCCAGCATTTT	CASSSGSYSNQPQHF
17	TRBV28	.	TRBJ1-2	.	TGTGCCAGCAGTTTGAATCCGGGCGCGGGGGGGGGCTATGGCTACACCTTC	CASSLNPGAGGGYGYTF
11	TRBV20-1	.	TRBJ2-5	.	TGCAGTGGGGGTCGGGAAGAGACCCAGTACTTC	CSGGREETQYF
14	TRBV7-5	.	TRBJ1-4	.	TGTGCCAGAAGCTTAAATAACGGGGGGGAAAAACTGTTTTTT	CARSLNNGGEKLFF
18	TRBV5-1	TRBD2	TRBJ2-7	.	TGCGCCAGCAGCTTGGATACTAGCGGGGGATACCGCGCCTACGAGCAGTACTTC	CASSLDTSGGYRAYEQYF
11	TRBV20-1	.	TRBJ1-4	.	TGCAGTGCTAGGGTTGGGGGGAAACTGTTTTTT	CSARVGGKLFF
14	TRBV5-1	.	TRBJ2-3	.	TGCGCCACTAGGGGGGACACTAGCACAGATACGCAGTATTTT	CATRGDTSTDTQYF
14	TRBV30	TRBD2	TRBJ2-2	.	TGTGCCTGGACTAGCGGGGGGTATACCGGGGAGCTGTTTTTT	CAWTSGGYTGELFF
16	TRBV18	.	TRBJ1-3	.	TGTGCCAGCTCACCACCGACGGGTTTTTCTGGAAACACCATATATTTT	CASSPPTGFSGNTIYF
15	TRBV2	TRBD1	TRBJ1-2	few	TGTGCCAGCACTGGACAGGGAGCATCTAACTATGGCTACACCTTC	CASTGQGASNYGYTF
18	TRBV27	TRBD2	TRBJ2-2	.	TGTGCCAGCAGTCATCACCAGCGGGGCCTGTCCACCGTCGGGGAGCTGTTTTTT	CASSHHQRGLSTVGELFF
14	TRBV2	.	TRBJ1-1	.	TGTGCCAGCAGTGGATACTTAGGGGACACTGAAGCTTTCTTT	CASSGYLGDTEAFF
16	TRBV7-2	TRBD2	TRBJ2-5	once	TGTGCCAGCAGCTTAGAACCGGGACTAGCGGGGGCCCTGGAAAACTTC	CASSLEPGLAGALENF
16	TRBV9	TRBD1	TRBJ1-2	.	TGTGCCAGCAGCGTAGATGTTAGGGGACAGGGGTCCGGCTACACCTTC	CASSVDVRGQGSGYTF
13	TRBV30	.	TRBJ1-1	few	TGTGCCTGGAGTTTACAGGGAAGAGCTGAAGCTTTCTTT	CAWSLQGRAEAFF
14	TRBV5-1	.	TRBJ2-1	.	TGCGCCAGCAGCTTGGTACAGGTGAACAATGAGCAGTTCTTC	CASSLVQVNNEQFF
18	TRBV30	TRBD1	TRBJ1-5	.	TGTGCCTGGAGTCCGGGGTTGTATCGGACAGGGGGCAATCAGCCCCAGCATTTT	CAWSPGLYRTGGNQPQHF
18	TRBV7-8	.	TRBJ1-5	.	TGTGCCAGCAGCTCCAGTTTCGGGGGGCCAGTGGGCAATCAGCCCCAGCATTTT	CASSSSFGGPVGNQPQHF
15	TRBV6-1	TRBD1	TRBJ1-2	.	TGTGCCAGCAGTGAAGCCTACAGGGGGCTGAGGGGCTACACCTTC	CASSEAYRGLRGYTF
13	TRBV28	TRBD1	TRBJ1-2	once	TGTGCCAGCAGTCCGGGACAGGTTTATGGCTACACCTTC	CASSPGQVYGYTF
13	TRBV7-9	.	TRBJ1-1	.	TGTGCCAGCAGCTTATCAGAGAACACTGAAGCTTTCTTT	CASSLSENTEAFF